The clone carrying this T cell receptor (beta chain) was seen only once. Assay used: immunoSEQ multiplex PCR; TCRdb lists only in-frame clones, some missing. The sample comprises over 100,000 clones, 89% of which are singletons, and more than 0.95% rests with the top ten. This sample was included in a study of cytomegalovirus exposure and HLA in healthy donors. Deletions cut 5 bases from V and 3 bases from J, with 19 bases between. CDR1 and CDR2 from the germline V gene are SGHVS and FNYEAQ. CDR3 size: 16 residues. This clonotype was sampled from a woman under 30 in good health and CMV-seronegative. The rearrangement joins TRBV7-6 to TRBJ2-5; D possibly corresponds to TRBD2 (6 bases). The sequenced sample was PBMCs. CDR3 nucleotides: TGTGCCAGCAGCCATTGGGCGGGGCTGGCAGAAGAGACCCAGTACTTC. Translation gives CASSHWAGLAEETQYF.